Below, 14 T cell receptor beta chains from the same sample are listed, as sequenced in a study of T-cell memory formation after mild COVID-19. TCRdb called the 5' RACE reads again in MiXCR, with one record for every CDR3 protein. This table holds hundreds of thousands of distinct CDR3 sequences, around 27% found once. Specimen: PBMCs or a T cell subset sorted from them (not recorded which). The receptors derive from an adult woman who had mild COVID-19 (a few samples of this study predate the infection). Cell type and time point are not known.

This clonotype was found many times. The CDR3 DNA reads as TGTGCCAGCAGTTTACAGCGGACCTACGAGCAGTACTTC. This codes for CASSLQRTYEQYF. The chain recombines TRBV28 with TRBJ2-7; D might be TRBD2 (5 bases). The CDR3 is made up of 13 amino acids. CDR1 and CDR2 from the germline V gene are MDHEN and SYDVKM. The V end was cut by 2 bases, the J end by 2 bases, with 7 bases between.

Written as DNA, the CDR3 is TGTGCCAGTAAGGCCGGACAGGGAAATCAGCCCCAGCATTTT. It codes for CASKAGQGNQPQHF. This chain joins TRBV19 and TRBJ1-5; 8 nucleotides align to TRBD1. Germline loops: CDR1 LNHDA, CDR2 SQIVND (reference sequence). The CDR3 is 14 amino acids. J was trimmed by 4 bases and V by 7 bases; bases with no gene match: 6. Full variable domain (rest looked up from reference TRBV19 and TRBJ1-5): DGGITQSPKYLFRKEGQNVTLSCEQNLNHDAMYWYRQDPGQGLRLIYYSQIVNDFQKGDIAEGYSVSREKKESFPLTVTSAQKNPTAFYLCASKAGQGNQPQHFGDGTRLSIL.

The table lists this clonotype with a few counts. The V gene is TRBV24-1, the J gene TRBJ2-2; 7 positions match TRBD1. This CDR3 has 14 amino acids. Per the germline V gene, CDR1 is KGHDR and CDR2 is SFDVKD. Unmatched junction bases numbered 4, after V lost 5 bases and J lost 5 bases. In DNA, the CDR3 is TGTGCCACCAGTGGACAGGGTTGGACCGGGGAGCTGTTTTTT. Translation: CATSGQGWTGELFF.

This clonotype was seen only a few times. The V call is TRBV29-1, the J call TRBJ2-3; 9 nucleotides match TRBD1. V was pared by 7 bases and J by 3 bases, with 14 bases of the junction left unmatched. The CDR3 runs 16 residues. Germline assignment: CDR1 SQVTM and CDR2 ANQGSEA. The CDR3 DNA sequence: TGCAGCGCCCTGGGCCAACAGGGGGCTAGGACAGATACGCAGTATTTT. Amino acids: CSALGQQGARTDTQYF.

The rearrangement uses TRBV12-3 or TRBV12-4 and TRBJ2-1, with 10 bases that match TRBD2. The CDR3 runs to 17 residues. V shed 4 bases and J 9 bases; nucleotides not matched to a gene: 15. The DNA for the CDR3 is TGTGCCAGCAGTTCGGGGGGTGGGCTAGCGGGAGTCGGTGAGCAGTTCTTC. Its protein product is CASSSGGGLAGVGEQFF.

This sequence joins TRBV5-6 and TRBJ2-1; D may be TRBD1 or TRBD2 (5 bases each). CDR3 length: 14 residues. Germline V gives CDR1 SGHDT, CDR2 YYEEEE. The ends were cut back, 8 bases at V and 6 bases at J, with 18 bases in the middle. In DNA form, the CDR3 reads TGTGCCAGTCACGGGTATTTTGGGGGCAATGAGCAGTTCTTC. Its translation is CASHGYFGGNEQFF.

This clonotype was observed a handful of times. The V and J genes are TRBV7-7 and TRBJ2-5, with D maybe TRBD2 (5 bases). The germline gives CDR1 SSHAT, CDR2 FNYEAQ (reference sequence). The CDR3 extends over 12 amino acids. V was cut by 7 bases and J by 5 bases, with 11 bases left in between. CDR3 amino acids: CASTHPGETQYF. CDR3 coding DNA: TGTGCCAGCACCCACCCGGGGGAGACCCAGTACTTC.

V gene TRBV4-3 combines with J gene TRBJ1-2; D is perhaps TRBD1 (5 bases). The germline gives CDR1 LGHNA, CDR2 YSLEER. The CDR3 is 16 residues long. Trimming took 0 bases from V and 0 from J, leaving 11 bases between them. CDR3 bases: TGCGCCAGCAGCCAAGATCTCCGGGGCCCTAACTATGGCTACACCTTC. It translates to CASSQDLRGPNYGYTF.

CDR3 in DNA: TGTGCCTGGAGTGGAACGGGCCACGAGCAGTACTTC. It yields the protein CAWSGTGHEQYF. The chain has TRBV30 and TRBJ2-7; D gene ambiguous. V was shortened by 1 base and J by 5 bases, with 9 bases between the two germline ends. CDR3 length: 12 residues. Germline assignment: CDR1 GTSNPN and CDR2 SVGIG (reference sequence).

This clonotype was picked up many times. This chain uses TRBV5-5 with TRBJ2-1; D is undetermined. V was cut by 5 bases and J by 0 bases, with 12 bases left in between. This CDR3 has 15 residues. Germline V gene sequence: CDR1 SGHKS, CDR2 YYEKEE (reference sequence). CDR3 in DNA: TGTGCCAGCAGGTATTATATTAGCTCCTACAATGAGCAGTTCTTC. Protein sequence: CASRYYISSYNEQFF.

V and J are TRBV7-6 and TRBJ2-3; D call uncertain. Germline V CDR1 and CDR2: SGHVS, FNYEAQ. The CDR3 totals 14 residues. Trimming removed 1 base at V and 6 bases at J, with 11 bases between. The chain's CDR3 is CASSLGRPGDTQYF. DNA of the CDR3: TGTGCCAGCAGCTTAGGACGACCTGGGGATACGCAGTATTTT. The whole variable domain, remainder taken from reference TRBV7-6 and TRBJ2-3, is GAGVSQSPRYKVTKRGQDVALRCDPISGHVSLYWYRQALGQGPEFLTYFNYEAQQDKSGLPNDRFSAERPEGSISTLTIQRTEQRDSAMYRCASSLGRPGDTQYFGPGTRLTVL.

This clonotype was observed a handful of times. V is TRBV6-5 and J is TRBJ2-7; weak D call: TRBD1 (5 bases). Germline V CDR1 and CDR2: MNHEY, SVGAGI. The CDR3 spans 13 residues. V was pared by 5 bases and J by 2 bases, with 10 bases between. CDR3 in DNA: TGTGCCAGCAGTCCACAGGATACCTACGAGCAGTACTTC. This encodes CASSPQDTYEQYF.

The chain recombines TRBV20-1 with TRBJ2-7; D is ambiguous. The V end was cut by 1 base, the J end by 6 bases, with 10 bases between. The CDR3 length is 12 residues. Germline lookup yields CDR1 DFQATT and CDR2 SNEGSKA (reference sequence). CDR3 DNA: TGCAGTGCTAGAGTTCCCGCCGGCGAGCAGTACTTC. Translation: CSARVPAGEQYF.

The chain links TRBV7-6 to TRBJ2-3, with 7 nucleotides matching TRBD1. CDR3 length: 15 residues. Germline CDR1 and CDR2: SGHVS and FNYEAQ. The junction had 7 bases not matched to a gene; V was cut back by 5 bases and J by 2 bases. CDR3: CASSQGGGYTDTQYF. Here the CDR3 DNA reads TGTGCCAGCAGCCAAGGGGGCGGTTACACAGATACGCAGTATTTT.